Below, 25 T cell receptor beta chains from the same sample are listed, as sequenced in a study of blood T cell repertoires in COVID-19. Sequencing was performed with immunoSEQ multiplex PCR; in TCRdb, only in-frame clones are kept and a portion is missing. The sample records over 200,000 clones, more than 70% being singletons. The sample taken for sequencing was peripheral blood. These receptor sequences come from a woman in her forties who had recovered from COVID-19.

V and J are TRBV10-3 and TRBJ2-2, with TRBD2 matching 15 bases. The germline V gene encodes CDR1 ENHRY and CDR2 SYGVKD. The length of the CDR3 is 20 residues. V gave up 3 bases and J gave up 6 bases; unmatched junction bases: 14. CDR3 in amino acids: CAISDPPGLAGGAPPGELFF. The CDR3 nucleotides are TGTGCCATCAGTGACCCCCCGGGACTAGCGGGAGGAGCGCCCCCCGGGGAGCTGTTTTTT.

The chain is built from TRBV4-3 and TRBJ2-7; D is perhaps TRBD1 (5 bases). With 5 bases removed from V and 5 bases from J, the gap between germline ends came to 16 bases. CDR1 LGHNA and CDR2 YSLEER come from the germline V gene. This CDR3 contains 14 residues. The CDR3 DNA sequence: TGCGCCAGCAGCGTCGCCTGGGGCATCGACGAGCAGTACTTC. Translation gives CASSVAWGIDEQYF.

This clone occurred a few times. The chain links TRBV7-9 to TRBJ1-6; D remains unclear. The CDR3 extends over 17 amino acids. Germline V gives CDR1 SEHNR, CDR2 FQNEAQ (reference sequence). With 5 bases removed from V and 0 bases from J, the gap between germline ends came to 14 bases. Here the CDR3 DNA reads TGTGCCAGCAGCAGGGCGGCAGCGGGCTCCTATAATTCACCCCTCCACTTT. This gives the protein CASSRAAAGSYNSPLHF.

The chain links TRBV9 to TRBJ1-3; D perhaps matches TRBD1 (5 bases). Looked up from germline, CDR1 is SGDLS and CDR2 is YYNGEE. Trimming cost V 0 bases and J 4 bases, with 8 bases left between them. CDR3 size: 14 residues. CDR3 nucleotide sequence: TGTGCCAGCAGCGTAGAGGGGTCAGGAAACACCATATATTTT. As protein: CASSVEGSGNTIYF.

The chain has TRBV15 and TRBJ2-7, with D tentatively TRBD2 (6 bases). CDR3 length equals 15 residues. Trimming took 1 base from V and 4 from J, leaving 14 bases between them. CDR1 LNHNV and CDR2 YYDKDF come from the germline V gene (reference sequence). The CDR3 nucleotides are TGTGCCACCAGCAGAGCCTCCGGGAGCGCTTACGAGCAGTACTTC. This sequence encodes CATSRASGSAYEQYF.

A word on this clone: The germline gene is not matched at one end of the junction; a read error may be the cause. The rearrangement uses TRBV7-7 and TRBJ2-5; tentative D call: TRBD1 (6 bases). Per the germline V gene, CDR1 is SSHAT and CDR2 is FNYEAQ (reference sequence). The CDR3 has 13 residues. The CDR3 DNA sequence: TGTGCTAGCAGCTTAGACAGGAAAGAGACCCAGTACTTC. Translated: CASSLDRKETQYF.

This chain uses TRBV6-5 with TRBJ1-1, with TRBD1 matching over 7 bases. This CDR3 comprises 12 residues. Trimming cost V 6 bases and J 11 bases; bases outside gene matches: 9. The germline V gene encodes CDR1 MNHEY and CDR2 SVGAGI. CDR3 protein: CASSQDRRAAFF. In DNA form, the CDR3 reads TGTGCCAGCAGCCAGGACAGGCGGGCCGCTTTCTTT.

This clone has a single count. The chain has TRBV2 and TRBJ2-7; 8 positions agree with TRBD2. CDR3 length: 13 residues. In germline, CDR1 is SNHLY, CDR2 FYNNEI. The V gene end was trimmed by 7 bases and the J gene end by 5 bases; junction bases not matched to a gene: 7. CDR3 bases: TGTGCCAGCACCACCGGGACTAGGGACGAGCAGTACTTC. Protein sequence: CASTTGTRDEQYF.

This clone appeared once. This chain links TRBV10-2 with TRBJ1-4, with 9 bases fitting TRBD1. The germline V gene has CDR1 WSHSY and CDR2 SAAADI. V shed 11 bases, J shed 5 bases, and the junction held 9 bases outside the gene matches. CDR3 length equals 14 residues. CDR3 region: CAPTGDRENEKLFF. CDR3 nucleotides: TGCGCCCCCACGGGGGACAGGGAAAATGAAAAACTGTTTTTT.

This clone was detected only a few times. The chain recombines TRBV5-1 with TRBJ2-1; a weak D match, TRBD1 (6 bases). Trimming removed 2 bases from V and 4 bases from J, with 13 bases in between. Germline V gene sequence: CDR1 SGHRS, CDR2 YFSETQ. The CDR3 runs to 15 residues. CDR3 sequence reads: CASSLQGASYNEQFF. The CDR3 bases are TGCGCCAGCAGCTTACAGGGCGCCTCTTACAATGAGCAGTTCTTC.

The rearrangement joins TRBV7-9 to TRBJ1-1; a weak D match, TRBD1 (5 bases). CDR1 and CDR2 (germline): SEHNR, FQNEAQ (reference sequence). V dropped 2 bases and J dropped 3 bases, with 10 bases sitting between them. The CDR3 extends over 14 amino acids. In DNA, the CDR3 is TGTGCCAGCAGCTTATCTGCGGGGGACACTGAAGCTTTCTTT. Amino acid sequence: CASSLSAGDTEAFF.

This chain links TRBV11-2 with TRBJ1-2; maybe TRBD1 (6 bases). Germline-derived CDR1 and CDR2 are SGHAT and FQNNGV. The CDR3 is made up of 15 amino acids. V was trimmed by 5 bases and J by 3 bases, leaving 16 bases between them. The CDR3, as DNA: TGTGCCAGCAGCCCGAGGGGGGGCGCCCACTATGGCTACACCTTC. Its protein product is CASSPRGGAHYGYTF.

The J gene is TRBJ1-2, the V gene TRBV29-1, with a tentative D call TRBD1 (6 bases). The CDR3 spans 13 residues. V lost 7 bases and J lost 7, with 19 bases in between. CDR1 is SQVTM and CDR2 is ANQGSEA in the germline V gene. The CDR3 is CSAPLSLGGGYTF. The CDR3 DNA follows: TGCAGCGCCCCCCTCTCTCTAGGGGGTGGCTACACCTTC.

The J gene is TRBJ2-2, the V gene TRBV18, with TRBD1 matching over 8 bases. CDR3 length equals 14 residues. J lost 3 bases, V lost 5 bases, and 2 bases had no gene match. Germline values: CDR1 KGHSH, CDR2 LQKENI. The CDR3 DNA reads TGTGCCAGCTCAGCAGGGGGCGACACCGGGGAGCTGTTTTTT. Its protein is CASSAGGDTGELFF.

V usage is TRBV10-1 and J usage is TRBJ2-5; TRBD2 is a possible D gene (5 bases). Germline V gives CDR1 WNHNN, CDR2 SYGVQD (reference sequence). Trimming shortened V by 2 bases and J by 8 bases, and 18 bases separated the two germline ends. The CDR3 has 15 amino acids. The CDR3 coding sequence is TGCGCCAGCAGTGAGGACGAGGCCCGAGGGAGAACCCAGTACTTC. Protein sequence: CASSEDEARGRTQYF.

The chain links TRBV10-3 to TRBJ1-3; 7 bases are a match to TRBD1. The germline V gene encodes CDR1 ENHRY and CDR2 SYGVKD. This CDR3 has 16 residues. The V and J ends lost 5 bases and 1 base, in that order; junction bases with no gene match: 8. The chain's CDR3 is CAISSPGTVSGNTIYF. CDR3 coding DNA: TGTGCCATCAGTTCCCCCGGGACAGTTTCTGGAAACACCATATATTTT.

The rearrangement uses TRBV27 and TRBJ1-3, with 8 positions matching TRBD1. Germline-derived CDR1 and CDR2 are MNHEY and SMNVEV (reference sequence). This CDR3 is 15 amino acids long. V shed 4 bases and J 2 bases; nucleotides not matched to a gene: 4. The CDR3 protein is CASSYRGGTGNTIYF. CDR3 bases: TGTGCCAGCAGTTACAGGGGGGGGACTGGAAACACCATATATTTT.

This rearrangement joins TRBV6-5 to TRBJ2-1, with D perhaps matching TRBD1 (6 bases). This CDR3 is 14 amino acids long. In germline, CDR1 is MNHEY, CDR2 SVGAGI. V lost 7 bases and J 1 base, leaving 11 bases between the germline ends. Written as DNA, the CDR3 is TGTGCCAGCAACCCAAGGGGGTCCTACAATGAGCAGTTCTTC. Its protein product is CASNPRGSYNEQFF.

The chain is built from TRBV24-1 and TRBJ2-3, with TRBD1 matching 7 bases. CDR1 and CDR2 from the germline V gene are KGHDR and SFDVKD. This CDR3 has 15 amino acids. J lost 6 bases, V lost 4 bases, and 9 bases had no gene match. The DNA for the CDR3 is TGTGCCACCAGTGACCCCGGGACAGCCGGGGATACGCAGTATTTT. It is translated as CATSDPGTAGDTQYF.

The chain employs TRBV11-2 and TRBJ2-7, with 10 bases fitting TRBD2. J was trimmed by 6 bases and V by 10 bases; bases with no gene match: 9. Germline V lookup: CDR1 SGHAT, CDR2 FQNNGV. The CDR3 is 13 amino acids. CDR3 sequence: CATRASGSGEQYF. Written as DNA, the CDR3 is TGTGCCACCCGGGCTAGCGGGAGTGGCGAGCAGTACTTC.

This chain uses TRBV19 with TRBJ2-5; 14 positions match TRBD2. The CDR3 is made up of 15 amino acids. J gave up 5 bases and V 4 bases, and 3 bases lay outside the gene matches. Per germline, CDR1 LNHDA and CDR2 SQIVND (reference sequence). The CDR3 spells CASSKGLAGAETQYF. The CDR3 DNA follows: TGTGCCAGTAGTAAGGGACTAGCGGGAGCCGAGACCCAGTACTTC.

The V call is TRBV11-3, the J call TRBJ1-4; tentatively, D is TRBD1 (5 bases). The V and J ends lost 1 base and 2 bases respectively, with 14 bases between them. This CDR3 has 17 amino acids. The germline CDR1 and CDR2 sequences are SGHNT and YENEEA. This chain's CDR3 is CASSLGWRGRTNEKLFF. The DNA for the CDR3 is TGTGCCAGCAGCTTAGGGTGGAGGGGTCGGACTAATGAAAAACTGTTTTTT.

The chain employs TRBV13 and TRBJ1-2, with a tentative D call TRBD1 (5 bases). V was trimmed by 5 bases and J by 4 bases, leaving 14 bases between them. Germline V CDR1 and CDR2: PRHDT, FYEKMQ (reference sequence). The CDR3 sequence is 14 residues long. CDR3 in DNA: TGTGCCAGCAGCCCCCAGGGAGGGGCCTATGGCTACACCTTC. It codes for CASSPQGGAYGYTF.

Concerning this clone: Relative to the germline gene, one junction end is altered; a read error may explain this. The V call is TRBV19, the J call TRBJ1-4, with 8 bases lining up with TRBD1. This CDR3 contains 16 residues. The germline V gene encodes CDR1 LNHDA and CDR2 SQIVND (reference sequence). The CDR3, as DNA: TGTGCCAGTAGTATAGGCGGGGCAGGACAGGGAAAAAATCTGTTTTTT. Encoded protein: CASSIGGAGQGKNLFF.

The chain uses TRBV6-1 and TRBJ2-5; the match to TRBD2 covers 8 bases. The germline V gene has CDR1 MNHNS and CDR2 SASEGT. V lost 5 bases, J lost 4 bases, and 9 bases stayed unmatched. The CDR3 loop spans 15 amino acids. CDR3 bases: TGTGCCAGCAGTCCGGGAGGGCTAGCGGGAGAGACCCAGTACTTC. Translating gives CASSPGGLAGETQYF.